The following is a T cell receptor (beta chain) sequence with its context. This clonotype was detected a few times. The clone's antigen remains unknown. Base qualities were left out, and no much larger clone turns up one base away. The germline ends are 14 bases apart after V is trimmed by 0 bases and J by 5 bases. As encoded in the germline V gene, CDR1 is SGDLS while CDR2 is YYNGEE. CDR3 length: 15 amino acids, cysteine to phenylalanine. Kept here is only the CDR3 DNA, which spans 45 bases and is read in frame from base 1. Genomic DNA extracted from bulk tumor tissue served as TCR template, with about 0.65 ug gDNA amplified per sample. Multiple biopsies per primary tumor were taken during surgery, spaced as far apart as possible within the tumor mass. Patients in the study cohort, which was described as untreated, were newly diagnosed NSCLC cases going through curative surgery. The samples came from fewer than 16 patients with newly diagnosed non-small cell lung cancer who were having surgery intended to be curative. Two independent pathologists examined the resected tumor masses. Only high-quality DNA and RNA samples were carried forward to sequencing.

This sample was taken from a study of immune heterogeneity within non-small cell lung tumors listed by TCRdb under 2018. Context from the whole study: By histology, the tumors included 10 to 11 non-squamous carcinomas, a handful of squamous cell carcinomas and 1 tumor not otherwise specified. The study combined whole-exome sequencing, RNA-seq and TCR beta repertoire sequencing of multiple spatially distinct regions from each NSCLC tumor to examine intratumoral immune heterogeneity. Neoantigen binding to each patient's HLA alleles was predicted with netMHCpan-3.0 for mutant peptides of 8 to 11 amino acids. TCR repertoires were analyzed from 57 tumor loci of approximately 15 patients, whereas transcriptome data were available for only approximately 47 loci from 12 patients.

The study at large found these results: A statistically significant but moderate positive correlation (R roughly 0.3) was observed between local T-cell repertoire clonality and local tumor mutational burden. Individual patients mostly had different high-frequency TCR beta clonotypes. Within a patient, the same dominant CDR3B clonotypes appeared at multiple loci, but different tumor locations also contained unique high-frequency clones.

The TCR beta CDR3 region was amplified with a multiplex PCR system whose first round ran for 9 to 11 cycles using 32 V-gene forward primers and 13 J-gene reverse primers. The first PCR round was done with a QIAGEN Multiplex PCR Kit, and the primer sequences were filed in Chinese patent CN105087789A. A second PCR round added Illumina universal primers using the Phusion High-Fidelity PCR Kit. The TCR libraries underwent paired-end sequencing with a read length of 151 bp on the Illumina HiSeq X Ten platform. In the authors' own workflow: Reads without multiplex PCR primers were removed using Cutadapt, read pairs were merged using PEAR, and CDR3 regions were called using MiXCR with default settings. Repertoire diversity was assessed by Shannon entropy, and clonality was calculated as one minus the Shannon entropy divided by the ln of the count of productive unique sequences. Clonotypes present at frequencies of at least 0.5% were defined as dominant or high-frequency T-cell clones. In-frame beta chains were kept once TCRdb had trimmed the public reads at Q25 with fastp and called clones with MiXCR. Entries that share a CDR3 protein sequence are merged under the most common genes and DNA. These V and J calls are TCRdb output, not the study's own analysis. The sample records about 6,100 distinct CDR3 sequences, less than 25% of which are singletons. Around 13% of the sample is in the top ten clones.

This TCR came from a female donor with non-small cell lung cancer. Material: lung tumor tissue. The chain is made from TRBV9 and TRBJ1-2; the D gene identity is not certain. The CDR3 protein: CASSVDGQSRYGYTF. The sequenced DNA: TGTGCCAGCAGCGTAGATGGGCAGAGCCGATATGGCTACACCTTC. When the CDR3 is completed using the reference TRBV9 and TRBJ1-2 genes on either side, the full variable domain is DSGVTQTPKHLITATGQRVTLRCSPRSGDLSVYWYQQSLDQGLQFLIQYYNGEERAKGNILERFSAQQFPDLHSELNLSSLELGDSALYFCASSVDGQSRYGYTFGSGTRLTVV.